The rows below give T cell receptor beta chains drawn from one sample of a study of CD8 T cells in Susac syndrome. TCRdb reprocessed the immunoSEQ multiplex PCR reads with MiXCR, giving one entry per CDR3 protein. The sample has roughly 150,000 distinct CDR3 sequences, roughly 94% seen once; the top ten hold more than 0.2%. Input material: CD8+ T cells from PBMCs. The receptor set was obtained from a human donor with multiple sclerosis. CDR3s leave out the opening cysteine and the closing phenylalanine or tryptophan.

V	J	CDR3
TRBV7-2	TRBJ2-1	ASSLTIGPLYNEQF
TRBV14	TRBJ1-4	ASSSGTGIEKLF
TRBV29-1	TRBJ1-2	SVEERGYT
TRBV19	TRBJ2-3	ASSQVAGFTDTQY
TRBV9	TRBJ2-1	ASSVDGRGPYNEQF
TRBV30	TRBJ2-2	ARSTASVTGELF
TRBV20-1	TRBJ2-7	SASRDTPYEQY
TRBV7-3	TRBJ1-2	ASSLGQGSPYGYT
TRBV3-1	TRBJ2-1	ASSHPAGGSSSYNEQF
TRBV29-1	TRBJ1-1	SGGRVNTEAF
TRBV3-1	TRBJ1-4	ASSPGSTGEKLF
TRBV28	TRBJ2-3	ASSLNPSGPLGTQY
TRBV28	TRBJ1-2	ASSHRGRGYT
TRBV4-2	TRBJ2-1	ASSQDKIADEQF
TRBV29-1	TRBJ1-2	SVQGNYGYT
TRBV27	TRBJ1-6	ASSLAGHSPLH
TRBV29-1	TRBJ2-1	SVGPGSDNEQF
TRBV13	TRBJ2-5	ASSLRQGKETQY
TRBV9	TRBJ2-7	ASSLGTASYEQY
TRBV5-1	TRBJ2-7	ASSLSGTRYEQY
TRBV20-1	TRBJ2-1	SAPPIGKSYNEQF
TRBV27	TRBJ1-1	ASSPDRGPNTEAF
TRBV6-5	TRBJ1-5	ASSPGGRRNQPQH
TRBV29-1	TRBJ1-2	SVEAGHRGIGYT
TRBV20-1	TRBJ2-1	SAILLNEQF
TRBV3-1	TRBJ2-1	ASSQDPGLAEDNEQF
TRBV11-2	TRBJ2-3	ASSLHGGTANTQY
TRBV6-2/TRBV6-3	TRBJ2-7	ASSYTTSQSRYEQY
TRBV2	TRBJ1-1	ASSEGRNTEAF
TRBV4-1	TRBJ1-1	ASSQGTNTEAF
TRBV28	TRBJ2-5	ASTRNGEGQETQY
TRBV20-1	TRBJ2-3	SAPGWLAGQQDTQY
TRBV9	TRBJ1-6	ASSGGDRGFVNSPLH
TRBV29-1	TRBJ2-5	SVELREDQETQY
TRBV25-1	TRBJ2-3	ASRTYLHRDESGTDTQY
TRBV3-1	TRBJ1-1	ASSRHPDSRVWAF
TRBV29-1	TRBJ2-7	SVAGGESYEQY
TRBV25-1	TRBJ2-5	ASSEGFGRGQGGTQY
TRBV3-1	TRBJ2-3	ASSQVRVDTQY
TRBV7-8	TRBJ2-7	ASKGNPHEQY
TRBV3-1	TRBJ1-6	ASSLSLRGSSPLH
TRBV10-3	TRBJ1-1	AISPAGPPQTF
TRBV6-1	TRBJ2-1	ASSELAGSYNEQF
TRBV29-1	TRBJ2-7	SVGDREVSYEQY
TRBV6-5	TRBJ2-3	ASSYSGNGEITDTQY
TRBV25-1	TRBJ1-2	ASSESGTGTGVYGYT
TRBV6-4	TRBJ2-1	ASSALGAGNEQF
TRBV29-1	TRBJ1-2	SVEDRGRGYT
TRBV12-3/TRBV12-4	TRBJ2-1	ASSNRGSNEQF
TRBV7-9	TRBJ1-2	ASSPGQTNYGYT
TRBV7-9	TRBJ2-7	ASSLDGRTYYEQY
TRBV29-1	TRBJ2-5	SAGSGTGATQY
TRBV6-1	TRBJ2-3	ASSEAYRTDTQY
TRBV30	TRBJ1-1	AWNTGGEGRAEAF